This TCR beta chain originates from a study of identical twins (dated by TCRdb to the mid-2010s). With regard to the full study: The study deep-sequenced TCR alpha and beta repertoires from monozygotic twins, unrelated adults of various ages and cord blood to test whether fetal clonotypes persist. To rule out contamination, replicate twin experiments were performed at different times with different library preparation protocols. Broad study findings and their caveats: In beta out-of-frame sequences, excess twin sharing was weaker, because having fewer shared sequences lowered the signal-to-noise ratio. Compared with coincidental sharing between unrelated individuals, out-of-frame TCR alpha sequences shared between twins had an excess of sequences with low generation probability. Invariant T cells such as MAIT and iNKT could partly confound zero-insertion analyses, though diverse VJ usage argued against this for most clonotypes. Out-of-frame TCR alpha sharing in monozygotic twins was systematically underestimated by recombination models, whereas sharing between unrelated individuals was in agreement with the recombination models. Because the same donors could not be followed over many years, the conclusions depended on cross-sectional statistical analysis. Abundant cord blood beta clonotypes had fewer insertions, young adult naive repertoires showed a similar but weaker trend, and memory repertoires showed no such trend.

The germline V gene (reference sequence) sets CDR1 to SEHNR and CDR2 to FQNEAQ. The V end loses 5 bases and the J end loses 7 bases, and a stretch of 9 bases separates them. The CDR3, from cysteine to phenylalanine, totals 11 residues. The CDR3 DNA has 33 bases and is translated from base 1. This clonotype was observed a handful of times. It has no known antigen specificity. Base qualities are not recorded, but no much larger clone differs from it by a single base. Every donor was a healthy Caucasian. The twin cohort consisted of three pairs of female monozygotic twins, all aged roughly 18 to 30 years. Positive isolation kits from Invitrogen were used to isolate CD4+ and CD8+ T cell populations. Receptors were amplified or captured by 5' RACE. These reads were obtained on an Illumina HiSeq 2000. Template switching introduced a universal primer binding site; the final cDNA contained a unique molecular identifier, enabling accurate counting of TCR cDNA molecules. Specific primers in the conserved constant-segment region were used to synthesize first-strand cDNA for the TCR alpha and beta chains. To control for contamination, every cDNA library carried two barcodes: a SMART-Mk sample barcode plus Illumina barcodes. Two successive PCR steps introduced TruSeq adapter sequences along with Illumina sample barcodes. TCR alpha and beta cDNA libraries were sequenced on the Illumina HiSeq platform with custom primers. On the authors' methods: Unique molecular identifiers were extracted from raw reads with MiGEC, and CDR3 positions were determined with MiXCR. For each individual, recombination models were inferred using an EM algorithm with the repgenHMM and IGoR tools. Shared clonotype analysis was performed with the tcR package in R, normalizing sharing by the product of cloneset sizes. To study raw recombination without the effects of thymic and clonal selection, out-of-frame nonproductive sequences were analyzed. The raw public reads went through TCRdb reprocessing: fastp at Q25, MiXCR clone calling, in-frame beta chains kept. One record per CDR3 amino acid sequence lists the most common genes and DNA. The V and J calls here are based on TCRdb, not the publication. For this sample there are 500,000 or so distinct CDR3 sequences; 11% to 15% appear just once. The leading ten clones occupy about 0.54% of the sample.

These same data were also listed under a study on yellow fever vaccine responses in identical twins. That second publication adds: The authors reported that the T cell response to vaccination in identical twins appeared partly convergent and partly personalized. In the study, vaccine-responding T cell clones were precisely tracked in identical twins.

The sequence links TRBV7-9 to TRBJ2-7; matching of 5 bases hints at TRBD2 as the D gene. Source material: CD4+ T cells sorted from blood. The sequence was collected from a young woman in good health. CDR3 loop: CASSAGGEQYF. Here is the DNA: TGTGCCAGCAGCGCGGGTGGAGAGCAGTACTTC.